These 7 T cell receptor beta chains were sequenced from one sample in a study of T cells in Graves' hyperthyroidism and ophthalmopathy. Amplification yielded TCR beta CDR3 regions, with RNA transcripts as the source. The TCR CDR3 first-round RT-PCR relied on the HTBI primer set. TCRdb used MiXCR to reprocess the multiplex PCR reads, holding one entry per CDR3 protein. This table holds about 550,000 distinct CDR3 sequences, less than 25% found once. Sequenced material: blood. The source is a man aged 18 to 30 with Graves' hyperthyroidism.

This clonotype was observed many times. The CDR3 sequence is CASSLAVPPLYGYTF. The CDR3 DNA reads as TGTGCCAGCAGCTTGGCAGTCCCTCCCCTCTATGGCTACACCTTC. The gene calls are TRBV12-3 or TRBV12-4 and TRBJ1-2, with D uncertain. The V end lost 6 bases, the J end lost 4 bases, and 18 bases lay between the germline ends. This CDR3 contains 15 residues.

This clonotype was recorded many times. This may be a read error: a much more frequent sequence differs by one nucleotide. CDR3 coding DNA: TGCGCCAGCAGTGTTGGAATCTCTAGAAACACCATATATTTT. Amino acids: CASSVGISRNTIYF. The V call is TRBV10-2, the J call TRBJ1-3, with D uncertain. From germline, CDR1 is WSHSY and CDR2 SAAADI. This CDR3 spans 14 amino acids.

This clonotype was detected ten times or more. J is TRBJ2-5 and V is TRBV30; perhaps TRBD1 as D (6 bases). Trimming shortened V by 2 bases and J by 5 bases, and 15 bases separated the two germline ends. Germline V gene sequence: CDR1 GTSNPN, CDR2 SVGIG (reference sequence). The CDR3 runs to 14 residues. CDR3 residues: CAWSSSYRVETQYF. CDR3 nucleotide sequence: TGTGCCTGGAGTTCCTCGTACAGGGTTGAGACCCAGTACTTC.

This clonotype was counted ten times or more. The rearrangement joins TRBV12-3 or TRBV12-4 to TRBJ1-5; no clear D. The CDR3 contains 16 residues. V lost 1 base and J 2 bases, leaving 12 bases between the germline ends. The CDR3 reads CASSLVSARGNQPQHF. The CDR3 DNA follows: TGTGCCAGCAGTTTAGTAAGCGCTCGGGGCAATCAGCCCCAGCATTTT.

The rearrangement uses TRBV10-3 and TRBJ2-2; perhaps TRBD2 as D (6 bases). There are 15 residues in the CDR3. V was pared by 3 bases and J by 7 bases, with 15 bases between. CDR1 and CDR2 (germline): ENHRY, SYGVKD. CDR3 protein: CAISELTSDGGELFF. The CDR3, as DNA: TGTGCCATCAGTGAATTGACTAGTGATGGCGGGGAGCTGTTTTTT.

This clonotype came up many times. The genes are TRBV6-1 and TRBJ1-1, with D uncertain. The CDR3 extends over 13 amino acids. Trimming removed 3 bases at V and 5 bases at J, with 10 bases between. CDR1 is MNHNS and CDR2 is SASEGT in the germline V gene. The CDR3 loop reads CASSEGVKTEAFF. The CDR3 DNA reads TGTGCCAGCAGTGAGGGCGTTAAGACTGAAGCTTTCTTT.

The rearrangement joins TRBV4-1 to TRBJ1-4, with a possible D match to TRBD1 (6 bases). With 5 bases removed from V and 11 bases from J, the gap between germline ends came to 18 bases. Germline V gene sequence: CDR1 MGHRA, CDR2 YSYEKL. CDR3 length equals 14 residues. The chain's CDR3 is CASSDDAGEVKLFF. The CDR3 DNA is TGCGCCAGCAGCGATGACGCAGGGGAGGTGAAACTGTTTTTT.